This T cell receptor beta chain was documented in a study of blood T cell repertoires in COVID-19. Study-level background: In each case, the material was cDNA or gDNA derived from T cells, B-cell-depleted T cells, or PBMCs.

The V and J ends lost 5 bases and 2 bases, in that order; junction bases with no gene match: 2. This CDR3 has 14 amino acids. Germline V gene sequence: CDR1 LGHNA, CDR2 YNFKEQ. Libraries were prepared by immunoSEQ multiplex PCR; TCRdb keeps only in-frame clonotypes and omits some of them. The sample lists approximately 270,000 clones; roughly 90% were seen once. Participants were aged roughly 18 to 89 years, lived in 20 to 25 US areas, and enrolled virtually. Sequenced: PBMCs or T cells enriched from blood (not recorded which). This receptor was taken from a woman aged 55-75 years who had recovered from COVID-19. The chain uses TRBV4-2 and TRBJ1-3, with 8 bases that match TRBD1. The CDR3 here is CASSSDRAGNTIYF. The CDR3 DNA sequence: TGTGCCAGCAGCTCGGACAGGGCTGGAAACACCATATATTTT.